The 17 T cell receptor beta chains below all came from one sample that was sequenced in a study of blood T cell repertoires in COVID-19. Data came from immunoSEQ multiplex PCR; TCRdb stores just in-frame clones and leaves some out. The table records roughly 98,000 clones, 75% to 90% of them present only once. The specimen sequenced was peripheral blood. The receptors were gathered from a human donor in a cohort sampled during active COVID-19.

The rearrangement joins TRBV5-1 to TRBJ2-3, with 10 bases lining up with TRBD2. Unmatched junction bases numbered 7, after V lost 4 bases and J lost 2 bases. The CDR3 is 16 residues long. Germline-derived CDR1 and CDR2 are SGHRS and YFSETQ. The CDR3 here is CASSPIAGGLTDTQYF. CDR3 sequence (DNA): TGCGCCAGCAGCCCCATAGCGGGGGGCCTCACAGATACGCAGTATTTT.

The chain combines TRBV30 with TRBJ1-2, with D possibly being TRBD1 (5 bases). The CDR3 sequence is 14 residues long. The V end was cut by 0 bases, the J end by 3 bases, with 11 bases between. Germline lookup yields CDR1 GTSNPN and CDR2 SVGIG (reference sequence). The CDR3 reads CAWSVVAGHYGYTF. The CDR3 bases are TGTGCCTGGAGTGTAGTGGCAGGGCACTATGGCTACACCTTC.

This clone showed up many times. The chain couples TRBV27 to TRBJ2-2, with D maybe TRBD1 (7 bases). CDR3 length: 13 amino acids. With 7 bases removed from V and 7 bases from J, the gap between germline ends came to 13 bases. Germline V gene data show CDR1 as MNHEY and CDR2 as SMNVEV (reference sequence). In nucleotides, the CDR3 is TGTGCCAGCAATTACCAGGGGGGCGGGGAGCTGTTTTTT. This sequence encodes CASNYQGGGELFF.

This chain joins TRBV5-4 and TRBJ1-2; D is perhaps TRBD1 (5 bases). The V gene lost 2 bases and the J gene lost 6 bases, with 8 bases spanning the gap. From germline, CDR1 is SGHNT and CDR2 YYREEE (reference sequence). The CDR3 contains 12 residues. The CDR3 DNA reads TGTGCCAGCAGCTTCCAAGGGGATGGCTACACCTTC. Translating it yields CASSFQGDGYTF. The whole variable domain, remainder taken from reference TRBV5-4 and TRBJ1-2, is ETGVTQSPTHLIKTRGQQVTLRCSSQSGHNTVSWYQQALGQGPQFIFQYYREEENGRGNFPPRFSGLQFPNYSSELNVNALELDDSALYLCASSFQGDGYTFGSGTRLTVV.

There are a few counts of this clone. The V gene is TRBV6-2 or TRBV6-3, the J gene TRBJ2-7; 11 bases fit TRBD2. From germline, CDR1 is MNHEY and CDR2 SVGEGT. J was trimmed by 3 bases and V by 2 bases; bases with no gene match: 0. The CDR3 is 14 residues long. CDR3 nucleotides: TGTGCCAGCAGTTACGGGACTAGCGGCTACGAGCAGTACTTC. It translates to CASSYGTSGYEQYF.

The CDR3 coding sequence is TGTGCCAGCAGCCCCCGCCACAGGGCCAACTATGGCTACACCTTC. Its translation is CASSPRHRANYGYTF. J is TRBJ1-2 and V is TRBV7-2, with a tentative D call TRBD1 (6 bases). The CDR3 consists of 15 residues. Germline values: CDR1 SGHTA, CDR2 FQGNSA. V was trimmed by 5 bases and J by 2 bases, leaving 15 bases between them.

The chain combines TRBV6-5 with TRBJ1-3, with a possible D match to TRBD1 (6 bases). This CDR3 is built from 12 residues. Germline lookup yields CDR1 MNHEY and CDR2 SVGAGI. The V and J ends lost 7 bases and 4 bases respectively, with 8 bases between them. The CDR3 spells CASTQGGNTIYF. As DNA, the CDR3 is TGTGCCAGCACCCAGGGGGGAAACACCATATATTTT.

V is TRBV27 and J is TRBJ1-6; the match to TRBD1 covers 8 bases. Trimming at V came to 7 bases and at J to 7 bases, leaving 3 bases not matched to a gene. The CDR3 is made up of 13 amino acids. The germline gives CDR1 MNHEY, CDR2 SMNVEV (reference sequence). The CDR3, as DNA: TGTGCCAGCAAGTGGACAGGGAATTCACCCCTCCACTTT. Protein: CASKWTGNSPLHF.

The genes are TRBV7-9 and TRBJ2-7, with D uncertain. V gave up 2 bases and J gave up 3 bases, with 5 bases separating them. The germline CDR1 and CDR2 sequences are SEHNR and FQNEAQ (reference sequence). The CDR3 covers 12 residues. The CDR3: CASSLSFYEQYF. The CDR3 region has the DNA TGTGCCAGCAGCTTATCCTTCTACGAGCAGTACTTC.

This chain joins TRBV28 and TRBJ2-7; 8 nucleotides agree with TRBD1. In germline, CDR1 is MDHEN, CDR2 SYDVKM. V lost 6 bases, J lost 2 bases, and 3 bases stayed unmatched. The CDR3 spans 13 residues. CDR3 DNA sequence: TGTGCCAGCAGATTGGACAGGGCCTACGAGCAGTACTTC. It is translated as CASRLDRAYEQYF.

This chain links TRBV19 with TRBJ2-1, with 9 bases matching TRBD1. The ends lost 4 bases at V and 6 bases at J; junction bases unmatched: 10. CDR1 and CDR2 from the germline V gene are LNHDA and SQIVND (reference sequence). The CDR3 extends over 16 amino acids. The CDR3 reads CASSTIGQGKSNEQFF. The CDR3 DNA follows: TGTGCCAGTAGTACAATCGGACAGGGGAAATCCAATGAGCAGTTCTTC.

The rearrangement uses TRBV18 and TRBJ1-1, with D hard to call. Germline V lookup: CDR1 KGHSH, CDR2 LQKENI. This CDR3 contains 14 residues. V lost 2 bases, J lost 9 bases, and 16 bases lay in between. The CDR3 DNA reads as TGTGCCAGCTCACCAGCAGGCAGCGGAGGCAAAGCTTTCTTT. It translates to CASSPAGSGGKAFF.

There are a few counts of this clone. The rearrangement links TRBV27 to TRBJ2-3, with TRBD2 matching 12 bases. The germline V gene encodes CDR1 MNHEY and CDR2 SMNVEV (reference sequence). The CDR3 consists of 15 residues. After removal of 5 bases from V and 5 bases from J, the junction contained 5 bases not matched to a gene. CDR3: CASSAGLAGRDTQYF. DNA of the CDR3: TGTGCCAGCAGTGCGGGACTAGCGGGCAGAGATACGCAGTATTTT.

The gene calls are TRBV4-2 and TRBJ1-4; a possible D gene is TRBD1 (6 bases). This CDR3 is 15 amino acids long. From germline, CDR1 is LGHNA and CDR2 YNFKEQ. The V and J ends lost 2 bases and 4 bases respectively, with 11 bases between them. This CDR3 reads CASSQNRDINEKLFF. CDR3 nucleotides: TGTGCCAGCAGCCAAAACAGGGACATTAATGAAAAACTGTTTTTT.

This clone was counted a few times. The chain links TRBV18 to TRBJ1-4; tentative D call: TRBD1 (6 bases). V lost 3 bases and J 7 bases, leaving 12 bases between the germline ends. The CDR3 is 14 residues long. Germline V lookup: CDR1 KGHSH, CDR2 LQKENI. This CDR3 is CASSPGQSREKLFF. The CDR3 DNA follows: TGTGCCAGCTCACCCGGACAGAGCCGTGAAAAACTGTTTTTT.

The rearrangement joins TRBV20-1 to TRBJ1-1, with D perhaps matching TRBD1 (6 bases). The CDR3 sequence is 11 residues long. Looked up from germline, CDR1 is DFQATT and CDR2 is SNEGSKA (reference sequence). V was clipped by 8 bases and J by 3 bases, with 10 bases between them. The CDR3 bases are TGCAGTCAAAAGGGGGACACTGAAGCTTTCTTT. Amino acids: CSQKGDTEAFF.

The chain carries TRBV27 and TRBJ2-5, with 7 bases aligning to TRBD1. The ends lost 7 bases at V and 2 bases at J; junction bases unmatched: 13. Germline CDR1 is MNHEY and CDR2 is SMNVEV (reference sequence). There are 16 residues in the CDR3. The CDR3 here is CASNKGRDRGQETQYF. CDR3 sequence (DNA): TGTGCCAGCAACAAGGGCCGGGACAGAGGGCAAGAGACCCAGTACTTC.